At least ten counts were recorded for the clone carrying this TCR beta chain. Its specificity is unknown. This entry is derived from a study of spatial heterogeneity in lung cancer. Overall study: The cohort: about 79 early-stage, untreated non-small cell lung cancer patients. Sequences of the beta chain were consistently detected in greater numbers than alpha-chain sequences. For the average unique TCR and UMI combination, more than eight occurrences appeared in raw reads.

Study outcomes and limitations: TCRs found ubiquitously expanded in tumor appeared in blood more at resection than at follow-up.

TCRdb used MiXCR to reprocess the 5' RACE reads, holding one entry per CDR3 protein. The table has under 30,000 distinct CDR3 sequences, around 6.1% seen once. The time point was: blood at routine non-recurrence follow-up after resection. Unsorted whole RNA samples from tumor, nontumor lung or frozen PBMC were sequenced. V shed 5 bases and J 5 bases; nucleotides not matched to a gene: 10. The CDR3 covers 16 residues. Per the germline V gene, CDR1 is SEHNR and CDR2 is FQNEAQ (reference sequence). The sequence came from a male donor with early-stage non-small cell lung cancer. V usage is TRBV7-9 and J usage is TRBJ1-4; 8 bases match TRBD1. Sample: PBMCs, taken at follow-up. CDR3 DNA sequence: TGTGCCAGCAGCGATGGACAGGGACCTACGAATGAAAAACTGTTTTTT. This gives the protein CASSDGQGPTNEKLFF.